This T cell receptor (beta chain) was sequenced in a study of blood T cell repertoires in COVID-19. Looking at the study overall: Collection of acute and convalescent COVID-19 samples took place in the United States, Italy and Spain. The cDNA or gDNA used as material had been derived from T cells, B-cell-depleted T cells, or PBMCs.

CDR3 size: 12 residues. Trimming removed 1 base at V and 4 bases at J, with 4 bases between. In germline, CDR1 is MDHEN, CDR2 SYDVKM. Original processing methods: Reference gene primers were amplified, and this amplification served to estimate nucleated cell counts. The assay was immunoSEQ multiplex PCR, and TCRdb's table has in-frame clones only and misses some. V, J and clone size reflect that table, while D and trimming were determined from the DNA. The sample consists of about 250,000 clones, roughly 90% of them appearing once. The source of this sequence is a man aged 30 to 39 with acute or convalescent COVID-19. Sequenced: peripheral blood. The chain has TRBV28 and TRBJ1-2; D is unresolved. The CDR3 nucleotides read TGTGCCAGCAGTTTATCGTCCTATGGCTACACCTTC. Protein product: CASSLSSYGYTF.